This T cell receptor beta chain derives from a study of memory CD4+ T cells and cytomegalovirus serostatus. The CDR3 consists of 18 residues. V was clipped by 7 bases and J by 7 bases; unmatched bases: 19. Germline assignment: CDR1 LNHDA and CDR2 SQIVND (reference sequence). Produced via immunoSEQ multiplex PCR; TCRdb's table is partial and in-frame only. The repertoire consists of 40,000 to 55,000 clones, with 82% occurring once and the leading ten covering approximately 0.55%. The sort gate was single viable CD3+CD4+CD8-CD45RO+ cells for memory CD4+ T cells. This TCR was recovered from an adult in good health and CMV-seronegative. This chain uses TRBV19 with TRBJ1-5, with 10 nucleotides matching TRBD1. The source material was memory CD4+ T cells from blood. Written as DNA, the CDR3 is TGTGCCAGTACCAATTCCCCCCGGACAGGGGGTTTAAGACAGCCCCAGCATTTT. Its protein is CASTNSPRTGGLRQPQHF.